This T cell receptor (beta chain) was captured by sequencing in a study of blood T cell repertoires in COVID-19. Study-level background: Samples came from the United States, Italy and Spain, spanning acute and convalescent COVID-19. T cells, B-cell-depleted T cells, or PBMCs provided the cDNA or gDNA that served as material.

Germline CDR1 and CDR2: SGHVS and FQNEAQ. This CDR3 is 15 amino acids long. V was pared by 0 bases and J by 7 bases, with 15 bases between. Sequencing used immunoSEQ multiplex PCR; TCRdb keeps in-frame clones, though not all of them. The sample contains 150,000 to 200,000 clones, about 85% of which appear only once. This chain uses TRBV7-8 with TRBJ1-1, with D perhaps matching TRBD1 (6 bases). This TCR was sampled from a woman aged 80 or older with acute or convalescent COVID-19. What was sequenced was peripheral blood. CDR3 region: CASSLAGGPRGEAFF. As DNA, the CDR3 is TGTGCCAGCAGCTTAGCCGGGGGGCCTCGGGGTGAAGCTTTCTTT.